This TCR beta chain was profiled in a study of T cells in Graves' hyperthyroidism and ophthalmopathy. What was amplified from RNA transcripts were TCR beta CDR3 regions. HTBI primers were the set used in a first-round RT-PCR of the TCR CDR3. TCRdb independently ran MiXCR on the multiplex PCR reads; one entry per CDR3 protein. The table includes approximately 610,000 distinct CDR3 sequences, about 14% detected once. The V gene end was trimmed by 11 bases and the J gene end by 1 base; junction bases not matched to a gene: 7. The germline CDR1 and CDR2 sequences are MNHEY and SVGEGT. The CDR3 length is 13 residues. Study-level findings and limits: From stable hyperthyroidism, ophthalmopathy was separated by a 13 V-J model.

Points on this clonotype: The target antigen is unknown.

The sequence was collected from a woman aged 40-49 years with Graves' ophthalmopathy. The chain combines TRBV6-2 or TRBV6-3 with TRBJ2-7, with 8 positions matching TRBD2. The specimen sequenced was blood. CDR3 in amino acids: CAARLASSYEQYF. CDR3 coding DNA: TGTGCCGCCCGACTAGCGTCTTCCTACGAGCAGTACTTC.